This paragraph reports one TCR beta chain. What this receptor recognizes is not known. No much larger clonotype is one base removed from it; base qualities were not supplied. The CDR3 measures 16 amino acids from cysteine to phenylalanine. Only the CDR3 region is kept as DNA, spanning 48 bases read in frame from base 1. For this chain, trimming is 4 bases at the V end and 0 bases at the J end, and the number of junction bases without a gene match is 7. According to the germline V gene, CDR1 reads SGHDT and CDR2 reads YYEEEE. The CDR3 regions of human TCRbeta chains were subjected to immunosequencing. Per the source publication's procedure: TCRs in the repertoires were matched against a reference library of SARS-CoV-2-specific TCRs that had been generated with the MIRA antigen-specificity platform. Breadth meant the fraction of unique TCRs that were SARS-CoV-2-associated, whereas depth meant the fraction of total T cells that were SARS-CoV-2-associated. Using the MIRA data, every spike-specific TCR was mapped to the spike region that the TCR reacted to and assigned to either a CD4 or a CD8 class. Log10-transformed breadth and depth values were compared by one-way ANOVA with Sidak's multiple comparisons tests. Entries here come from immuneACCESS through TCRdb and include only in-frame sequences with V and J called. Some clones fail to appear in such tables; in the studies checked, an unresolved V gene covers under half of the shortfall, and the cause of the remainder is unknown. V and J calls and clone size are those listed in that table; D and trimming were worked out from the DNA. Recorded for this sample are approximately 190,000 clones; more than 75% of them occurred a single time. The ten biggest clones cover roughly 0.98% of the sample.

This sample stems from a study of T cell responses to AZD1222 COVID-19 vaccine (dated by TCRdb to about 2021). General notes on the study: AZD1222 recipients whose second dose came at about 4 weeks and those whose second dose came at about 12 weeks were combined into one group, since spike-specific TCR depth and breadth did not differ between the two schedules. Trial participants were enrolled by age into subgroups of 18-55, 56-69 and 70-plus years, and about 150, 27 and 61 TCR-sequenced participants, respectively, were included in these subgroups. TCR sequencing covered approximately 230 trial participants: 207 given two doses of AZD1222 and around 25 given two doses of MenACWY control vaccine. Broader findings and caveats from the paper: In the small 56-69-year group, the increase in depth fell short of significance, most likely because of low power. Participants were mostly white British and included more females than males, and it was suggested by the authors that clonal diversity may have been underestimated. Conclusions about previously exposed vaccinees were limited because only a handful of AZD1222 recipients were SARS-CoV-2 seropositive at baseline. The vaccine-associated CD4 TCRs covered the entire spike protein, and the dominant responses fell in regions 160-218 and 743-854. Spike-specific TCR breadth and depth rose significantly after two AZD1222 doses compared with day 0 and with MenACWY recipients. Because no day 14 peak-response samples were available, the repertoires could be characterized only after the peak T cell response. Reportedly, close to half of the unique spike-specific TCRs recognized epitopes lying outside the regions that are mutated in the B.1.351 and B.1.1.7 variants.

This specimen's time point label, interpreted: baseline before first vaccination. Samples from vaccinated people were obtained from the UK trials COV001 and COV002, which included a single-blind randomized controlled phase 2/3 trial of AZD1222 (ChAdOx1 nCoV-19) in healthy adults. Trial participant PBMC samples were collected at day 0 and day 28 after the second dose for TCRbeta chain sequencing. The receptor's source is an adult in good health. This specimen consisted of peripheral blood, obtained on day 0 of AZD1222 vaccination. In this chain, TRBV5-6 is recombined with TRBJ2-7; 10 central bases correspond to TRBD2. The sequence in DNA is TGTGCCAGCAGCGGGTTAGCGGGAGGCCCCTCCTACGAGCAGTACTTC. Its product reads: CASSGLAGGPSYEQYF.